This TCR beta chain was documented in a study of shared clonotypes between healthy human individuals. CD45RO-negative CD8 cells positively selected for CCR7 made up the naive population, which excluded terminally differentiated effector memory CD45RA+ cells. This clone has just one count. Its antigen remains unidentified. The genomic DNA of each subset was split evenly across several immunoSEQ plates. Here immunoSEQ multiplex PCR was the method, and the copy in TCRdb shows in-frame clones only, minus some. Among over 2 million clones, approximately 95% were seen once, and the ten largest hold roughly 1%. The CDR3 length is 19 residues. Regarding the study as a whole: Depth was large, yet rarefaction showed that sorted-subset sequencing was incomplete.

This chain links TRBV21-1 with TRBJ2-5; the table calls TRBD2, which could not be checked here. TRBV21-1 is a known pseudogene. The TCR sequence derives from a man in his late teens or twenties in good health. The sample consisted of naive CD8+ T cells sorted from blood. In nucleotides, the CDR3 is TGTGCCAGCACCCCGAAGGCCGGACTAGCGGGAGGACTCCAAGAGACCCAGTACTTC. This sequence encodes CASTPKAGLAGGLQETQYF.